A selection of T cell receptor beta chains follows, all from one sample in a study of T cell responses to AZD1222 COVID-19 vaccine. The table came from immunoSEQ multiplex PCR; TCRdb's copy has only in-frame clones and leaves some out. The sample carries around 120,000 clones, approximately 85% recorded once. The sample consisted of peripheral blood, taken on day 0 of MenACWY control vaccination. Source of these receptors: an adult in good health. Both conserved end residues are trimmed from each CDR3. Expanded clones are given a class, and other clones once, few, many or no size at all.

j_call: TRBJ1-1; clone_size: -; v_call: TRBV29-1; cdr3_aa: SVELAGSNTEAF
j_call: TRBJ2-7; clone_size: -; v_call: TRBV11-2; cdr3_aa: ASSLVSHGYEQY
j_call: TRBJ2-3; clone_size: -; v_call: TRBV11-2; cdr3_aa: ASSFRGSDTQY
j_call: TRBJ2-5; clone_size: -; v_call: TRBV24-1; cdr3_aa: ATSDEITSGGLTRAQETQY
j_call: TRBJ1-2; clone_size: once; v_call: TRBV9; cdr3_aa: ASSPSPGSHYGYT
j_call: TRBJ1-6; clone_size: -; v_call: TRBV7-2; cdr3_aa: ASSPDRGSGSPLH
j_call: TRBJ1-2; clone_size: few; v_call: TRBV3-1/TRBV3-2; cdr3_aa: ASSQGWSGANYGYT
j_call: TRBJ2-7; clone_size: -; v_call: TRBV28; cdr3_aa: ASSPARGDGSDEQY
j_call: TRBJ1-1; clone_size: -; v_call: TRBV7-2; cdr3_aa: ASSVTAGFLREAF
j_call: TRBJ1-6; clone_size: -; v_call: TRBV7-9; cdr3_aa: ASSLAGPDSPLH
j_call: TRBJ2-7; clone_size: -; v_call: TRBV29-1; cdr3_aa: SVLSSSYEQY
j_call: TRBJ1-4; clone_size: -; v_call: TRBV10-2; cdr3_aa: ASQAGGEKLF
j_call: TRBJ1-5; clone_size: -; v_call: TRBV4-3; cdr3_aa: ASSQDGGGDQPQH
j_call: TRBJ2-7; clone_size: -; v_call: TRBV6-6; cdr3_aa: ASSYARRYEQY
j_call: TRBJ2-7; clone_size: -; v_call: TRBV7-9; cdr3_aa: ASSLAIGYEQY
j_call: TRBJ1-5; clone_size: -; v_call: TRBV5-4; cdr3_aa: ASSLVPEDQPQH
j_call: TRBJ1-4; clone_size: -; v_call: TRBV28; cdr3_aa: ASSLGTGYEKLF
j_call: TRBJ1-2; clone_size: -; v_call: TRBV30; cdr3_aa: AWSVLWDRGKGGYT
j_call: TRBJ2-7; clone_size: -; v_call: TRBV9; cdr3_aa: ASNLAGGPYEQY
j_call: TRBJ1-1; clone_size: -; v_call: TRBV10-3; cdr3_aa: AIRQGSVNTEAF
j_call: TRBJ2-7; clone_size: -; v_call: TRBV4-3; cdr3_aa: ASSQVYYEQY
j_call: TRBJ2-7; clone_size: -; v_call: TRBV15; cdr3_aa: ATSRDSPVYEQY
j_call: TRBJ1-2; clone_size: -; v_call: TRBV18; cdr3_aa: ASSPGTELYGYT
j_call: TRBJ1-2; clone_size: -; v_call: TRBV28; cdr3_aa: ASTQTGGAARGYT
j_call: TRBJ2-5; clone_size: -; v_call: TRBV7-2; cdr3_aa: ASSFRAGGIQETQY
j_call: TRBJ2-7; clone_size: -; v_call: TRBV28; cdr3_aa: ASSLLSDYEQY
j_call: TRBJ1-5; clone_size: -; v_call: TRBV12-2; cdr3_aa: ASRLAVYPPDGKYSNQPQH
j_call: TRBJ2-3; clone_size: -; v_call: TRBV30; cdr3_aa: AWSLGTGATDTQY
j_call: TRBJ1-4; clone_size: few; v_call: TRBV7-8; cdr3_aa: ASSPVQGYLEKLF
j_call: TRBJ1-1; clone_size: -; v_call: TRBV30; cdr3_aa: AWTWDSRPTEAF
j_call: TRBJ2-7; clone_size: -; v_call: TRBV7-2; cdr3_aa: ASSSRQGAGEQY
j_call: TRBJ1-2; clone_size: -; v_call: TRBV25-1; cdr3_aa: ASSLGSYGYT
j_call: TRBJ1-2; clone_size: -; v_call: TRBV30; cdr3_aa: AWRGPWTGIMVRYGYT
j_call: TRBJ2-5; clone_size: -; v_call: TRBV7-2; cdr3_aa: ASSLAGSWGQETQY
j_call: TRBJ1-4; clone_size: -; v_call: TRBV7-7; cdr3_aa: ASSPRGTNEKLF
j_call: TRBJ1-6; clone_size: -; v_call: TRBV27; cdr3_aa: ASSDKTSSLYNSPLH
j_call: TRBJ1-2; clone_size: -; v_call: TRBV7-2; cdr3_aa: ASSLDRGNYGYT
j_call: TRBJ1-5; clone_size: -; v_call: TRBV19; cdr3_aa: ASRFDRSSNQPQH
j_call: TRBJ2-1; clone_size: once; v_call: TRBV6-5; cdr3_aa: ASSYSLGDEQF
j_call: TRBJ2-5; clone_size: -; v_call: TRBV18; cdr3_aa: ASSLNSPRRETQY
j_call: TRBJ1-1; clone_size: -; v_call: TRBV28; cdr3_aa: ASSPPVGTEAF
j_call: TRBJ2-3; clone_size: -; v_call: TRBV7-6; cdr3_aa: ASSFVAGDTQY
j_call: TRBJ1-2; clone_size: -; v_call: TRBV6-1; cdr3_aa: ASSEAPGGYGYT
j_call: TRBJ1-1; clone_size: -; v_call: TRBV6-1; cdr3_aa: ASRTGRLNTEAF
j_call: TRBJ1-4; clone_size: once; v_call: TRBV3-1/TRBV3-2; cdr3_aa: ASRGQYEKLF
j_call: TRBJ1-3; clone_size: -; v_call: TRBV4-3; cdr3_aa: ASSQEPGGTVGNTIY
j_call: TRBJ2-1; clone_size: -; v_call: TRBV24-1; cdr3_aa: ATSDPRWGTGGPKSSYNEQF
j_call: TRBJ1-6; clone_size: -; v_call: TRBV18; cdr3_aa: ASSLQIRGENSPLH
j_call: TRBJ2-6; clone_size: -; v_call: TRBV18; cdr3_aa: ASSQGVAGANVLT
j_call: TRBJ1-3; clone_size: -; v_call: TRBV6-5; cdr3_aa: ASSRTGVGNTIY
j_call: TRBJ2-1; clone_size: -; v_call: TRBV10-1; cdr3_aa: ASSAIALINEQF
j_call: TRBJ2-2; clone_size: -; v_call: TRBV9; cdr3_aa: ASTSGGLGTGELF
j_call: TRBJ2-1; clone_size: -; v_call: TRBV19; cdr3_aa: ASRPTSGSYNEQF
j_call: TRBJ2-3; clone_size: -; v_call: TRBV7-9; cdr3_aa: ASSPYGGGFADTQY
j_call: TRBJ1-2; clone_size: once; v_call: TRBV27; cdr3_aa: ASSLKGPNYGYT